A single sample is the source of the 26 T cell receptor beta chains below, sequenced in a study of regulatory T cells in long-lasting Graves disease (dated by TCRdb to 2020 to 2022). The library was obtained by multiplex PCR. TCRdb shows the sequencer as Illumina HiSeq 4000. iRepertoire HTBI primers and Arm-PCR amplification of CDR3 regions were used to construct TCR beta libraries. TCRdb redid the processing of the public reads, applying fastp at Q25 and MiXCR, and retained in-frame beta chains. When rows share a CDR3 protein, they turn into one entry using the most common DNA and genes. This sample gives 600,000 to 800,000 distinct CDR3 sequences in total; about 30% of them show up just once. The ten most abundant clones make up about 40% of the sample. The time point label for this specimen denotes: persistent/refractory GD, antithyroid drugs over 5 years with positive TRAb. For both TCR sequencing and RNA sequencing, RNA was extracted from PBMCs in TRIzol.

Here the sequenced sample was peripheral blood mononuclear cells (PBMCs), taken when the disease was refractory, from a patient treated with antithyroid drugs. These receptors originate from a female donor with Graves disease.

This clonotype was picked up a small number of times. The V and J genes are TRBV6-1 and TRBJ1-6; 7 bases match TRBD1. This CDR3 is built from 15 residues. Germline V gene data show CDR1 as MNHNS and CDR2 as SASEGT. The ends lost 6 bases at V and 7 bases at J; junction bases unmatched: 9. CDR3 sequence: CASRTAGTANSPLHF. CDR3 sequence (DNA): TGTGCCAGCAGAACAGCCGGGACAGCGAATTCACCCCTCCACTTT.

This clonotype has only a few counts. CDR3 sequence reads: CSVVGGTSGTPSSYEQYF. The CDR3 DNA reads TGCAGCGTTGTCGGTGGGACTAGCGGGACCCCAAGCTCCTACGAGCAGTACTTC. This chain joins TRBV29-1 and TRBJ2-7, with TRBD2 identical over 13 bases. Germline lookup yields CDR1 SQVTM and CDR2 ANQGSEA. CDR3 size: 18 residues. The junction had 12 bases not matched to a gene; V was cut back by 4 bases and J by 0 bases.

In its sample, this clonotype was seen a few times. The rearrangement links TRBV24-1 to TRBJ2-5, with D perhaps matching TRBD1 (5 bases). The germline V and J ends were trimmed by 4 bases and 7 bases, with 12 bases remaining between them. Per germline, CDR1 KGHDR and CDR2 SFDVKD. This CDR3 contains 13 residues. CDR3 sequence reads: CATSDQDRTTQYF. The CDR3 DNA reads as TGTGCCACCAGTGACCAAGACAGAACGACCCAGTACTTC.

The CDR3 sequence is CASSPSQGMGGYTF. The DNA of the CDR3 is TGTGCCAGTAGTCCGTCGCAGGGGATGGGCGGCTACACCTTC. The chain carries TRBV19 and TRBJ1-2; possibly TRBD1 for D (6 bases). The germline V and J ends were trimmed by 5 bases and 8 bases, with 18 bases remaining between them. This CDR3 has 14 residues. Germline loops: CDR1 LNHDA, CDR2 SQIVND (reference sequence).

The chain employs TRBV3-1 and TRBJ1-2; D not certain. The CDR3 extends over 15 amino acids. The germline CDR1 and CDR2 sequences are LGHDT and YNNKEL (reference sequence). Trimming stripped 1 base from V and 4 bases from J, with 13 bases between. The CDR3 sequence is CASSQGTTLSYGYTF. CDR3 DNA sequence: TGTGCCAGCAGCCAAGGTACCACACTATCCTATGGCTACACCTTC.

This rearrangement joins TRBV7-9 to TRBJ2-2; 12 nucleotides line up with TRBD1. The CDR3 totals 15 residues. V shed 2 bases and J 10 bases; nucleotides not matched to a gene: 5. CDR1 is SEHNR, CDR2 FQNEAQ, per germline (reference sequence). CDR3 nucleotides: TGTGCCAGCAGCTTACGGGACAGGGGGCTTCTGGAGCTGTTTTTT. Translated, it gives CASSLRDRGLLELFF. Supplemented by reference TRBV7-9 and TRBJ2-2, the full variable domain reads DTGVSQNPRHKITKRGQNVTFRCDPISEHNRLYWYRQTLGQGPEFLTYFQNEAQLEKSRLLSDRFSAERPKGSFSTLEIQRTEQGDSAMYLCASSLRDRGLLELFFGEGSRLTVL.

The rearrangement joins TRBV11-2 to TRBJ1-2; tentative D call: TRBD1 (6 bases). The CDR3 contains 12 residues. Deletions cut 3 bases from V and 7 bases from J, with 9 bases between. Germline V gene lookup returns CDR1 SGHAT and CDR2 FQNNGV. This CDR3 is CASSFRTAGYTF. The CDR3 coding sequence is TGTGCCAGCAGCTTTCGGACAGCTGGCTACACCTTC. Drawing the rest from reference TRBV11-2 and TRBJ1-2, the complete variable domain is EAGVAQSPRYKIIEKRQSVAFWCNPISGHATLYWYQQILGQGPKLLIQFQNNGVVDDSQLPKDRFSAERLKGVDSTLKIQPAKLEDSAVYLCASSFRTAGYTFGSGTRLTVV.

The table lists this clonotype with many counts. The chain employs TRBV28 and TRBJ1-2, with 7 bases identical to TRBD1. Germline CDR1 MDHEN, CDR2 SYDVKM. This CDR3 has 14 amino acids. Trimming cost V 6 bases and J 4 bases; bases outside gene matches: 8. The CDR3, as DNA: TGTGCCAGCAGACCTCGGGACAGCGTCTATGGCTACACCTTC. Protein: CASRPRDSVYGYTF.

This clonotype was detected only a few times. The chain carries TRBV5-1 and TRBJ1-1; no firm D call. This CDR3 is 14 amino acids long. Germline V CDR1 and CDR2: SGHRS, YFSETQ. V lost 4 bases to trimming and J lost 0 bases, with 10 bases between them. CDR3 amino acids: CASSTESVNTEAFF. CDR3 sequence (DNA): TGCGCCAGCAGCACGGAGTCGGTGAACACTGAAGCTTTCTTT.

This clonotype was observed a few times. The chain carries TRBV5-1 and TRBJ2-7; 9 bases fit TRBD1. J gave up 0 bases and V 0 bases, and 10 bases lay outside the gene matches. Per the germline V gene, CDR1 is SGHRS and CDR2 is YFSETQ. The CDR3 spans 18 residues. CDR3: CASSLDVSGTGHSYEQYF. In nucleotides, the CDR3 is TGCGCCAGCAGCTTGGACGTCTCCGGGACAGGGCACTCCTACGAGCAGTACTTC.

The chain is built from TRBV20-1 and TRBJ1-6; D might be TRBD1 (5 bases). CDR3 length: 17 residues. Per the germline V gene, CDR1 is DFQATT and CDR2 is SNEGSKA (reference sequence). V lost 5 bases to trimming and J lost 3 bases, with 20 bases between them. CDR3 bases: TGCAGTGCTTTAGGGGCGGATTTTAGATTCTATAATTCACCCCTCCACTTT. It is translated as CSALGADFRFYNSPLHF.

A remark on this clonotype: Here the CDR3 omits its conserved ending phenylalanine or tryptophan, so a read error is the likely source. The CDR3 protein is CSVGDSYEQYY. The CDR3 nucleotides are TGCAGCGTGGGGGACTCCTACGAGCAGTACTAC. This chain joins TRBV29-1 and TRBJ2-7; D could derive from TRBD1 or TRBD2 (5 bases each). CDR3 size: 11 residues. The germline gives CDR1 SQVTM, CDR2 ANQGSEA. V gave up 6 bases and J gave up 0 bases, with 6 bases separating them.

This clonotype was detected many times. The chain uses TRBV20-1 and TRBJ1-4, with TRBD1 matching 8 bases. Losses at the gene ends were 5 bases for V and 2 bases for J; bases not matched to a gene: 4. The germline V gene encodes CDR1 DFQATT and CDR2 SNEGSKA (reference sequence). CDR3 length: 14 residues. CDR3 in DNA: TGCAGTGCTCAACAGGGGGTGACTAATGAAAAACTGTTTTTT. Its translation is CSAQQGVTNEKLFF.

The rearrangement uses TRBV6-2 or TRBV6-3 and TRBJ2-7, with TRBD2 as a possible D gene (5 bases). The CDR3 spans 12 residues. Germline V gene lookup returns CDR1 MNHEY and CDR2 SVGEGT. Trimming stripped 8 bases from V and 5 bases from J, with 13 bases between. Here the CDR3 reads CASARRENEQYF. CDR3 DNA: TGTGCCAGCGCCAGACGGGAAAACGAGCAGTACTTC.

In nucleotides, the CDR3 is TGTGCCAGTTTACGGGACGGCGCTTACTATGGCTACACCTTC. Translated: CASLRDGAYYGYTF. The gene calls are TRBV6-2 or TRBV6-3 and TRBJ1-2, with TRBD1 as a possible D gene (5 bases). The CDR3 consists of 14 residues. Trimming took 9 bases from V and 3 from J, leaving 17 bases between them. From germline, CDR1 is MNHEY and CDR2 SVGEGT.

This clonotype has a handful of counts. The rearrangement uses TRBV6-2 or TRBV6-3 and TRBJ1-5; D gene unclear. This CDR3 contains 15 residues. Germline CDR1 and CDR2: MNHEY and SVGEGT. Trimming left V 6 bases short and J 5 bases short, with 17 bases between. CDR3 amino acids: CASSRFELRDQPQHF. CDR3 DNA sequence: TGTGCCAGCAGCCGCTTTGAGCTTCGAGATCAGCCCCAGCATTTT.

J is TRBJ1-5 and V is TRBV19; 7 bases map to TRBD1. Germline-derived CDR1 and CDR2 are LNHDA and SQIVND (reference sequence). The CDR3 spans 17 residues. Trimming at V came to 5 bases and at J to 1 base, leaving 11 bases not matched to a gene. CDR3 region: CASSPRQGLGSNQPQHF. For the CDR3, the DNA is TGTGCCAGTAGTCCCCGACAGGGCTTGGGGAGCAATCAGCCCCAGCATTTT.

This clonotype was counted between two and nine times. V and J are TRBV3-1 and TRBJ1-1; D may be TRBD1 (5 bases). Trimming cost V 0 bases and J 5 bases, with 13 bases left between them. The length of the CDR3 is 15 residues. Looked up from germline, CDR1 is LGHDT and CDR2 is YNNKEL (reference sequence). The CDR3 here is CASSQDRGRQTEAFF. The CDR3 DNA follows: TGTGCCAGCAGCCAAGATAGGGGTAGACAAACTGAAGCTTTCTTT.

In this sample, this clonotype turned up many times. The CDR3 loop reads CASSLGQGAGSTKNIQYF. The CDR3 nucleotides are TGTGCCAGCAGTCTCGGACAGGGGGCCGGATCGACCAAAAACATTCAGTACTTC. The chain has TRBV27 and TRBJ2-4, with TRBD1 matching 11 bases. Germline loops: CDR1 MNHEY, CDR2 SMNVEV (reference sequence). This CDR3 region has 18 residues. Trimming removed 5 bases from V and 2 bases from J; junction bases left unmatched: 11.

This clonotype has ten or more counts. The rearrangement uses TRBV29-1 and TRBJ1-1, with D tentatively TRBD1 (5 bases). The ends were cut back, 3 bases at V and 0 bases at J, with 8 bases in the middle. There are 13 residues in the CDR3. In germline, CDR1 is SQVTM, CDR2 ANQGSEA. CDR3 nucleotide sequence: TGCAGCGTTGATGGGGGAATGAACACTGAAGCTTTCTTT. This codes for CSVDGGMNTEAFF.

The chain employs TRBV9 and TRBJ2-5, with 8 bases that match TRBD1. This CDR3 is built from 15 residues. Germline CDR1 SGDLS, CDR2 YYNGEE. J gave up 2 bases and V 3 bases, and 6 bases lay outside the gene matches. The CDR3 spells CASSAYRGIQETQYF. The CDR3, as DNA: TGTGCCAGCAGCGCTTACAGGGGGATACAAGAGACCCAGTACTTC.

The chain's CDR3 is CAISSDRSGQGEAFF. The CDR3, as DNA: TGTGCCATCAGCTCAGACCGATCCGGACAGGGAGAAGCTTTCTTT. The rearrangement joins TRBV10-3 to TRBJ1-1; 8 bases map to TRBD1. V lost 6 bases and J lost 8; bases outside the gene matches: 14. Per germline, CDR1 ENHRY and CDR2 SYGVKD. The CDR3 contains 15 residues.

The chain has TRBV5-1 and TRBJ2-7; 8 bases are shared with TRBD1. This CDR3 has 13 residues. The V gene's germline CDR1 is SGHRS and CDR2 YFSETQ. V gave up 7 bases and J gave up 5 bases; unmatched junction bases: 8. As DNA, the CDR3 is TGCGCCAGCGGCAGACAGGGGACCGACGAGCAGTACTTC. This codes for CASGRQGTDEQYF.

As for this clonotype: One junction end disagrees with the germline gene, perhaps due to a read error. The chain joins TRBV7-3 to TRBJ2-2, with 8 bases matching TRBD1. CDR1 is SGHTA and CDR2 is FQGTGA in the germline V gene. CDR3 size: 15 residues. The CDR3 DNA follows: TGTACCAGCAGCCCCTCGACAGGGGTGACGGGGGAGCTGTTTTTT. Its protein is CTSSPSTGVTGELFF.

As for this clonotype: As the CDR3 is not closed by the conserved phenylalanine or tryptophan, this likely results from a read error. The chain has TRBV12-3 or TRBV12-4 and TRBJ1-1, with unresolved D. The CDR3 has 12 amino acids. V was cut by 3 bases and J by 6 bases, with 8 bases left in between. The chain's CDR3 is CASSFLSPEAFL. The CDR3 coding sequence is TGTGCCAGCAGTTTTCTTTCCCCTGAAGCTTTCCTT.

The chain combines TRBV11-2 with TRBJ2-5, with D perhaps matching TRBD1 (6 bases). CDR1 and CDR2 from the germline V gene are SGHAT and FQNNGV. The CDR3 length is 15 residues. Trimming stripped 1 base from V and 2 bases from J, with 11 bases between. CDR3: CASSLVAGAQETQYF. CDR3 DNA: TGTGCCAGCAGCTTAGTGGCAGGGGCACAAGAGACCCAGTACTTC.